These T cell receptor beta chains were read from a single sample in a study of T cell repertoires in cytomegalovirus infection. Each CDR3 protein gets one entry after TCRdb re-called the reads with MiXCR. The table shows more than 45,000 distinct CDR3 sequences, with around a fifth occurring only once. Their cognate antigens are unknown. The input for sequencing was CD8+ T cells from cultured PBMCs, taken from culture after CMV antigen stimulation. Every receptor here comes from a human donor in good health (CMV status not recorded). Some clones in this sample may be carry-over from other donors' samples. Both conserved end residues are part of each CDR3. Fields, in order: V gene, CDR3 protein.

>TRBV20-1
CSAYVDEQYF
>TRBV4-1
CASSQVIPLLDTEAFF
>TRBV7-8
CASSLSSASGAYNEQFF
>TRBV7-2
CASSPLLSGGEKDTQYF
>TRBV6-5
CASSYSPPGATSRTDTQYF
>TRBV11-2
CASSNRQRSGQETQYF
>TRBV7-8
CASSLPDSGGYYEQYF
>TRBV19
CASSIGGTGFTDTQYF
>TRBV7-6
CASSPRPDTEAFF
>TRBV6-2/TRBV6-3
CARSYSMGDTQYF
>TRBV28
CASSSFSSKEAFF
>TRBV11-2
CASSARAGGLNTEAFF
>TRBV5-5
CASSLGQGTTNEKLFF
>TRBV7-8
CASSAGTNSYNEQFF
>TRBV27
CASSPSLAGGNTGELFF
>TRBV20-1
CSARARTAGNTIYF
>TRBV5-6
CASSFTGLGYTF
>TRBV4-2
CASSHPWAGTGPETQYF
>TRBV5-6
CASSAGTGALDTQYF
>TRBV6-5
CASSYHGTQSSYNEQFF
>TRBV2
CASSKRGDRPQQETQYF
>TRBV6-2/TRBV6-3
CASSKEGEGWHQPQHF
>TRBV12-5
CASAWGGTGELFF
>TRBV6-6
CASSYGREDYEQYF
>TRBV12-3/TRBV12-4
CASSLRLARNIQYF
>TRBV7-8
CASSFRAGPTDTQYF
>TRBV6-2/TRBV6-3
CASSYRLAGEVYNEQFF
>TRBV19
CASSISWLAGVVEQFF
>TRBV6-8
CASSSGPGEAFF
>TRBV7-3
CASSYQGSTDTQYF
>TRBV7-2
CASTFDAGSYEQYF
>TRBV12-3/TRBV12-4
CASSLVRGSGTQYF
>TRBV7-2
CASSLVGLGIQYF
>TRBV12-3/TRBV12-4
CASSLTPEGEKLFF
>TRBV7-9
CASSSPEEGPSYEQYF
>TRBV3-1
CASSEYRTGSTFF
>TRBV7-2
CASSLEGEGGSNQPQHF
>TRBV7-9
CASSPPSGSAYEQYF
>TRBV19
CASSPELAGEAETQYF
>TRBV7-2
CASSLTGADGYTF